These 17 T cell receptor beta chains were sequenced from one sample in a study of identical twins. TCRdb re-called the 5' RACE reads with MiXCR, one entry per CDR3 protein. The sample lists about 520,000 distinct CDR3 sequences, 22% occurring once. These data were also reused for a study on T cells expressing NK-cell markers.

The sequencing input was CD4+ T cells sorted from blood. The source is a young woman in good health.

The chain links TRBV4-1 to TRBJ1-6; D is unresolved. The V end was cut by 5 bases, the J end by 3 bases, with 11 bases between. Germline CDR1 is MGHRA and CDR2 is YSYEKL. The CDR3 length is 15 residues. The CDR3: CASSFDGIYNSPLHF. The CDR3 DNA follows: TGCGCCAGCAGCTTTGACGGTATCTATAATTCACCCCTCCACTTT.

This clonotype showed up just a few times. The chain combines TRBV9 with TRBJ2-5; a possible D gene is TRBD1 (5 bases). Trimming left V 6 bases short and J 5 bases short, with 17 bases between. This CDR3 spans 14 amino acids. The germline V gene has CDR1 SGDLS and CDR2 YYNGEE. This CDR3 is CASIRREKKETQYF. The CDR3 DNA reads TGTGCCAGCATTCGCAGGGAAAAGAAGGAGACCCAGTACTTC. Together with reference TRBV9 and TRBJ2-5, the CDR3 gives the full variable domain: DSGVTQTPKHLITATGQRVTLRCSPRSGDLSVYWYQQSLDQGLQFLIQYYNGEERAKGNILERFSAQQFPDLHSELNLSSLELGDSALYFCASIRREKKETQYFGPGTRLLVL.

This CDR3 is CASSLKAGTSGKSDTQYF. CDR3 DNA: TGCGCCAGCAGCCTGAAAGCCGGGACTAGCGGGAAGTCGGATACGCAGTATTTT. The rearrangement links TRBV5-1 to TRBJ2-3; 13 nucleotides align to TRBD2. Looked up from germline, CDR1 is SGHRS and CDR2 is YFSETQ. The CDR3 consists of 18 residues. After removal of 4 bases from V and 6 bases from J, the junction contained 14 bases not matched to a gene.

This clonotype was detected only a few times. The chain is built from TRBV3-1 and TRBJ2-5; tentatively, D is TRBD1 or TRBD2 (5 bases each). V was shortened by 8 bases and J by 3 bases, with 16 bases between the two germline ends. The CDR3 is made up of 14 amino acids. CDR1 is LGHDT and CDR2 is YNNKEL in the germline V gene (reference sequence). The CDR3 sequence: CASRDGRKKETQYF. CDR3 in DNA: TGTGCCAGCCGGGACGGACGAAAAAAAGAGACCCAGTACTTC.

This clonotype has only a few counts. The V call is TRBV6-1, the J call TRBJ2-7; TRBD1 is a possible D gene (6 bases). Deletions cut 6 bases from V and 4 bases from J, with 16 bases between. The CDR3 has 14 residues. The germline CDR1 and CDR2 sequences are MNHNS and SASEGT. CDR3 region: CASSRTANLYEQYF. The CDR3 region has the DNA TGTGCCAGCAGCCGGACAGCTAACCTTTACGAGCAGTACTTC.

The V and J genes are TRBV7-8 and TRBJ1-2; D is uncertain. Germline-derived CDR1 and CDR2 are SGHVS and FQNEAQ. V was trimmed by 6 bases and J by 4 bases, leaving 12 bases between them. This CDR3 has 13 amino acids. CDR3 sequence: CASRRGGGYGYTF. DNA for the CDR3: TGTGCCAGCAGACGAGGAGGCGGCTATGGCTACACCTTC.

This clonotype was observed a handful of times. This chain connects TRBV4-2 to TRBJ2-3, with a weak D call TRBD2 (7 bases). V lost 0 bases, J lost 1 base, and 14 bases lay in between. Germline V gene sequence: CDR1 LGHNA, CDR2 YNFKEQ. The CDR3 is 17 residues long. The CDR3, as DNA: TGTGCCAGCAGCCAAGATATGTGGCGGGGGCGCACAGATACGCAGTATTTT. This codes for CASSQDMWRGRTDTQYF.

This chain links TRBV12-3 or TRBV12-4 with TRBJ1-4; TRBD1 matches 7 bases. V lost 2 bases to trimming and J lost 8 bases; unmatched junction nucleotides: 8. This CDR3 has 15 amino acids. The CDR3 DNA reads TGTGCCAGCAGTTTAAACAGGGGAGGAGGAGAAAAACTGTTTTTT. It codes for CASSLNRGGGEKLFF.

The genes are TRBV7-9 and TRBJ2-7; D call uncertain. The CDR3 length is 14 residues. Germline V gene data show CDR1 as SEHNR and CDR2 as FQNEAQ (reference sequence). Trimming left V 2 bases short and J 7 bases short, with 15 bases between. CDR3: CASSLPTRVGEQYF. CDR3 nucleotide sequence: TGTGCCAGCAGCTTACCGACACGGGTAGGGGAGCAGTACTTC.

This clonotype was counted a few times. The chain couples TRBV29-1 to TRBJ2-7; D uncertain. Trimming removed 6 bases at V and 5 bases at J, with 11 bases between. Germline V gives CDR1 SQVTM, CDR2 ANQGSEA. The length of the CDR3 is 11 residues. CDR3 protein: CSVAVHDEQYF. The CDR3 DNA follows: TGCAGCGTGGCGGTCCACGACGAGCAGTACTTC.

The chain links TRBV5-1 to TRBJ1-1, with D tentatively TRBD1 (6 bases). CDR1 is SGHRS and CDR2 is YFSETQ in the germline V gene. This CDR3 has 14 amino acids. V shed 4 bases and J shed 4 bases, with 14 bases lying between them. CDR3 DNA: TGCGCCAGCAGCGAACAGGGAGGGGGCACTGAAGCTTTCTTT. Translating it yields CASSEQGGGTEAFF.

The J gene is TRBJ2-1, the V gene TRBV7-2; possibly TRBD1 for D (7 bases). The germline CDR1 and CDR2 sequences are SGHTA and FQGNSA. The CDR3 length is 15 residues. Trimming took off 3 bases at V and 4 bases at J, with 13 bases between the two ends. In DNA, the CDR3 is TGTGCCAGCAGCTTGCAGGGGGGACCTTACAATGAGCAGTTCTTC. Protein: CASSLQGGPYNEQFF.

This clonotype was recorded many times. This sequence joins TRBV12-3 or TRBV12-4 and TRBJ2-3; possibly TRBD1 for D (5 bases). The CDR3 covers 13 residues. V gave up 6 bases and J gave up 4 bases, with 11 bases separating them. The CDR3 DNA reads as TGTGCCAGCAGCCTTCAGGGCTCAGATACGCAGTATTTT. Protein product: CASSLQGSDTQYF.

The J gene is TRBJ2-7, the V gene TRBV11-3; D not resolved. V was shortened by 2 bases and J by 5 bases, with 13 bases between the two germline ends. The germline CDR1 and CDR2 sequences are SGHNT and YENEEA. CDR3 length: 14 amino acids. DNA for the CDR3: TGTGCCAGCAGCTTACGTGGTTCTGGAAACGAGCAGTACTTC. The encoded protein is CASSLRGSGNEQYF.

The table lists this clonotype with a count of one. The genes are TRBV9 and TRBJ2-2, with 7 positions matching TRBD2. Germline V gene lookup returns CDR1 SGDLS and CDR2 YYNGEE. The CDR3 sequence is 18 residues long. J lost 4 bases, V lost 3 bases, and 15 bases had no gene match. The CDR3 loop is CASSADLSSGGSTGELFF. The CDR3 bases are TGTGCCAGCAGCGCCGACCTGTCTAGCGGAGGAAGCACCGGGGAGCTGTTTTTT. The full variable domain, completed using reference TRBV9 and TRBJ2-2, is DSGVTQTPKHLITATGQRVTLRCSPRSGDLSVYWYQQSLDQGLQFLIQYYNGEERAKGNILERFSAQQFPDLHSELNLSSLELGDSALYFCASSADLSSGGSTGELFFGEGSRLTVL.

The chain employs TRBV25-1 and TRBJ2-7; no clear D. The CDR3 extends over 11 amino acids. The V end lost 8 bases, the J end lost 5 bases, and 10 bases lay between the germline ends. Germline V lookup: CDR1 MGHDK, CDR2 SYGVNS. The CDR3 DNA is TGTGCCAGCGAGGTAAGGGACGAGCAGTACTTC. This encodes CASEVRDEQYF.

V is TRBV30 and J is TRBJ2-7; possibly TRBD1 for D (5 bases). The CDR3 runs to 12 residues. CDR1 is GTSNPN and CDR2 is SVGIG in the germline V gene (reference sequence). V was trimmed by 5 bases and J by 0 bases, leaving 8 bases between them. The CDR3, as DNA: TGTGCCTGGGCGGACAACTCCTACGAGCAGTACTTC. Its protein is CAWADNSYEQYF.